The 18 T cell receptor beta chains below were found in one sample sequenced in a study of T cell changes during pregnancy in multiple sclerosis. TCRdb's copy holds only in-frame clones and misses some; the assay was immunoSEQ multiplex PCR. The sample has around 95,000 clones; about 90% are singletons. The source material was peripheral blood, sampled after pregnancy. These receptors came from a female donor with multiple sclerosis, enrolled in a pregnancy study.

This sequence joins TRBV7-9 and TRBJ1-1, with 8 bases identical to TRBD1. The CDR3 length is 14 residues. The V gene end was trimmed by 5 bases and the J gene end by 2 bases; junction bases not matched to a gene: 4. Germline V CDR1 and CDR2: SEHNR, FQNEAQ (reference sequence). This chain's CDR3 is CASSAGQGNTEAFF. DNA for the CDR3: TGTGCCAGCAGCGCCGGACAGGGAAACACTGAAGCTTTCTTT.

This clone was seen only once. This chain uses TRBV11-3 with TRBJ2-1, with 7 bases aligning to TRBD2. Germline V lookup: CDR1 SGHNT, CDR2 YENEEA. The CDR3 runs 16 residues. V lost 5 bases and J lost 4; bases outside the gene matches: 11. The CDR3 DNA reads TGTGCCAGCAGCACGACAAGACTAGCTGCTTACAATGAGCAGTTCTTC. This codes for CASSTTRLAAYNEQFF.

The rearrangement uses TRBV6-5 and TRBJ2-1, with a possible D match to TRBD1 (5 bases). This CDR3 has 15 amino acids. V shed 6 bases and J shed 5 bases, with 17 bases lying between them. The germline CDR1 and CDR2 sequences are MNHEY and SVGAGI. DNA of the CDR3: TGTGCCAGCAGGCGAACCAGGGTCAGGGACAATGAGCAGTTCTTC. Protein: CASRRTRVRDNEQFF.

This clone was counted between two and nine times. The chain joins TRBV6-4 to TRBJ2-6, with D perhaps TRBD1 (6 bases). This CDR3 has 18 residues. Germline loops: CDR1 MRHNA, CDR2 SNTAGT. The V end lost 3 bases, the J end lost 0 bases, and 15 bases lay between the germline ends. The CDR3: CASSELGGSASGANVLTF. The CDR3 DNA reads TGTGCCAGCAGTGAACTAGGGGGTTCCGCCTCTGGGGCCAACGTCCTGACTTTC.

This rearrangement joins TRBV28 to TRBJ1-4, with D hard to call. The CDR3 loop spans 12 amino acids. V was clipped by 6 bases and J by 8 bases, with 10 bases between them. Germline lookup yields CDR1 MDHEN and CDR2 SYDVKM. CDR3 region: CASSPAEEKLFF. As DNA, the CDR3 is TGTGCCAGCAGCCCGGCGGAGGAAAAACTGTTTTTT.

The chain combines TRBV7-2 with TRBJ1-2, with unresolved D. Trimming shortened V by 3 bases and J by 5 bases, and 10 bases separated the two germline ends. The CDR3 spans 13 residues. Per the germline V gene, CDR1 is SGHTA and CDR2 is FQGNSA. CDR3 coding DNA: TGTGCCAGCAGCTTGGAGCGGGAGTATGGCTACACCTTC. Amino acids: CASSLEREYGYTF.

Details on this clone: Other DNA sequences of this sample code for an identical CDR3. The rearrangement links TRBV6-1 to TRBJ1-2; D is ambiguous. Trimming stripped 4 bases from V and 4 bases from J, with 7 bases between. The CDR3 extends over 12 amino acids. Germline CDR1 is MNHNS and CDR2 is SASEGT. CDR3 DNA: TGTGCCAGCAGTGCTGGGCTCTATGGCTACACCTTC. It specifies CASSAGLYGYTF.

The chain combines TRBV30 with TRBJ2-3, with 10 bases that match TRBD2. The trim removed 5 bases at V and 1 base at J, leaving 6 bases unmatched. There are 15 residues in the CDR3. Germline V gives CDR1 GTSNPN, CDR2 SVGIG (reference sequence). This CDR3 reads CAWAGLALRTDTQYF. The DNA for the CDR3 is TGTGCCTGGGCGGGACTAGCGCTTCGCACAGATACGCAGTATTTT.

The rearrangement uses TRBV5-6 and TRBJ2-5; a weak D match, TRBD2 (6 bases). Germline V gene data show CDR1 as SGHDT and CDR2 as YYEEEE. Trimming left V 3 bases short and J 2 bases short, with 14 bases between. The CDR3 contains 15 residues. CDR3 loop: CASSWGLQIQETQYF. The CDR3 nucleotides are TGTGCCAGCAGCTGGGGACTTCAGATACAAGAGACCCAGTACTTC. Full variable domain (missing parts from reference TRBV5-6 and TRBJ2-5): DAGVTQSPTHLIKTRGQQVTLRCSPKSGHDTVSWYQQALGQGPQFIFQYYEEEERQRGNFPDRFSGHQFPNYSSELNVNALLLGDSALYLCASSWGLQIQETQYFGPGTRLLVL.

Sample share makes this clone medium-sized (0.01 to 0.1%). This chain joins TRBV6-4 and TRBJ2-1, with D hard to call. The length of the CDR3 is 13 residues. V was shortened by 3 bases and J by 8 bases, with 11 bases between the two germline ends. CDR1 and CDR2 from the germline V gene are MRHNA and SNTAGT. The DNA of the CDR3 is TGTGCCAGCAGTGATAATAGCTTTGATGAGCAGTTCTTC. Encoded protein: CASSDNSFDEQFF.

J is TRBJ1-5 and V is TRBV28; D is perhaps TRBD1 (6 bases). The germline CDR1 and CDR2 sequences are MDHEN and SYDVKM. V was cut by 10 bases and J by 0 bases, with 10 bases left in between. The CDR3 runs to 13 residues. Here the CDR3 DNA reads TGTGCCACATGGACAGTTAGCAATCAGCCCCAGCATTTT. Amino acid sequence: CATWTVSNQPQHF.

The gene calls are TRBV10-1 and TRBJ1-2; D is unresolved. Deletions cut 8 bases from V and 6 bases from J, with 13 bases between. In germline, CDR1 is WNHNN, CDR2 SYGVQD (reference sequence). The CDR3 extends over 12 amino acids. CDR3: CASRRAINGYTF. DNA for the CDR3: TGCGCCAGCCGCCGAGCGATCAATGGCTACACCTTC.

The V gene is TRBV10-3, the J gene TRBJ1-1, with D tentatively TRBD1 (6 bases). The ends were cut back, 10 bases at V and 11 bases at J, with 23 bases in the middle. Germline values: CDR1 ENHRY, CDR2 SYGVKD. There are 13 residues in the CDR3. The CDR3 loop is CATRSDSAQVAFF. The CDR3 DNA sequence: TGTGCCACACGATCGGACAGCGCCCAGGTCGCTTTCTTT.

The chain carries TRBV5-1 and TRBJ2-1, with 7 bases matching TRBD2. Germline CDR1 SGHRS, CDR2 YFSETQ. V lost 1 base to trimming and J lost 4 bases; unmatched junction nucleotides: 8. The CDR3 is 16 residues long. Written as DNA, the CDR3 is TGCGCCAGCAGCTTGTCAAGGGCTAGCGGTTACAATGAGCAGTTCTTC. Its translation is CASSLSRASGYNEQFF.

This sequence joins TRBV28 and TRBJ2-1, with 9 bases fitting TRBD2. J was trimmed by 2 bases and V by 4 bases; bases with no gene match: 6. From germline, CDR1 is MDHEN and CDR2 SYDVKM. The CDR3 extends over 16 amino acids. The CDR3 here is CASSSRKREAYNEQFF. The CDR3 DNA reads TGTGCCAGCAGTTCCCGCAAGCGGGAGGCCTACAATGAGCAGTTCTTC.

This rearrangement joins TRBV4-1 to TRBJ1-3; D is perhaps TRBD1 (5 bases). Per the germline V gene, CDR1 is MGHRA and CDR2 is YSYEKL. V lost 4 bases and J lost 6, with 16 bases in between. The length of the CDR3 is 15 residues. The CDR3 loop is CASSPRTGVLNTIYF. The CDR3 DNA sequence: TGCGCCAGCAGCCCTCGGACGGGGGTCTTAAACACCATATATTTT.

The CDR3 DNA sequence: TGCGCCAGCAGCGCCGCCCCCATTTCGGGAACTGAAGCTTTCTTT. This codes for CASSAAPISGTEAFF. This chain uses TRBV5-1 with TRBJ1-1; no clear D gene. Germline V lookup: CDR1 SGHRS, CDR2 YFSETQ. Trimming pared 4 bases from V and 5 bases from J, leaving 18 bases between. This CDR3 comprises 15 residues. The entire variable domain, with the rest obtained from reference TRBV5-1 and TRBJ1-1, is as follows: KAGVTQTPRYLIKTRGQQVTLSCSPISGHRSVSWYQQTPGQGLQFLFEYFSETQRNKGNFPGRFSGRQFSNSRSEMNVSTLELGDSALYLCASSAAPISGTEAFFGQGTRLTVV.

This chain uses TRBV5-6 with TRBJ1-2, with 10 nucleotides matching TRBD1. V dropped 4 bases and J dropped 6; count of bases not matched to a gene: 6. The CDR3 totals 14 residues. Germline V gene sequence: CDR1 SGHDT, CDR2 YYEEEE. DNA of the CDR3: TGTGCCAGCAGCGTGGGACAGGGGATAAATGGCTACACCTTC. The encoded protein is CASSVGQGINGYTF.